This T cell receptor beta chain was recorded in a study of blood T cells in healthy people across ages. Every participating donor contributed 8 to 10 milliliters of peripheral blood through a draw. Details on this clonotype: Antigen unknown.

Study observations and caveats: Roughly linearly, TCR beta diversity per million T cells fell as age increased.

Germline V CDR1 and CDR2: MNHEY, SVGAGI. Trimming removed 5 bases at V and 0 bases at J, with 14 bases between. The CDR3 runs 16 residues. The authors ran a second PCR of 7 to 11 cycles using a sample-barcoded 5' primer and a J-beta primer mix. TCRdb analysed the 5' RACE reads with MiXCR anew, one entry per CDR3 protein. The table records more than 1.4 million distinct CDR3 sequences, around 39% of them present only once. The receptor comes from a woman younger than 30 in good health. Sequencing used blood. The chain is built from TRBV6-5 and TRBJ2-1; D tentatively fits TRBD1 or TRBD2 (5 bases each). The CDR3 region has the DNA TGTGCCAGCAGTAAATCGAGGGGAAGCTCCTACAATGAGCAGTTCTTC. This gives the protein CASSKSRGSSYNEQFF.